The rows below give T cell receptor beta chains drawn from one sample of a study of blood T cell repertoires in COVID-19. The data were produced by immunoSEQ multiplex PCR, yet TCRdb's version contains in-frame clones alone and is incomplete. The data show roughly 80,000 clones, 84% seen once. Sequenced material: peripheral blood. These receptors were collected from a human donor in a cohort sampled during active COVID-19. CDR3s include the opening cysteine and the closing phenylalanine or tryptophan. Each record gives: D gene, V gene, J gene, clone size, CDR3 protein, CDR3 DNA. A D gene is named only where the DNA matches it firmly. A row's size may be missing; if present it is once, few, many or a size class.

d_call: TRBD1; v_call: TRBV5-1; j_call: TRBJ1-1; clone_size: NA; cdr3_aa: CASSLQGVGTEAFF; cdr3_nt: TGCGCCAGCAGCTTACAGGGGGTCGGCACTGAAGCTTTCTTT
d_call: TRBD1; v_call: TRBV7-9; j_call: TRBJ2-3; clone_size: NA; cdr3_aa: CASSWTGNQFDTQYF; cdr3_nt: TGTGCCAGCAGCTGGACAGGGAATCAATTTGATACGCAGTATTTT
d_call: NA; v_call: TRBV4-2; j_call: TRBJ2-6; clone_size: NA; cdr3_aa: CASSQDSAGAAGANVLTF; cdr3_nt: TGTGCCAGCAGCCAAGATAGCGCGGGGGCGGCGGGGGCCAACGTCCTGACTTTC
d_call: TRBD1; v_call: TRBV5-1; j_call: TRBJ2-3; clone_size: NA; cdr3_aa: CASSLEAGGTDTQYF; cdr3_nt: TGCGCCAGCAGCTTGGAGGCAGGGGGAACAGATACGCAGTATTTT
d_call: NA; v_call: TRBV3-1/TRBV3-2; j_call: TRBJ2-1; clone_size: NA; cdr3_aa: CASSQRLGGEQFF; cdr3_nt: TGTGCCAGCAGCCAACGGCTAGGTGGTGAGCAGTTCTTC
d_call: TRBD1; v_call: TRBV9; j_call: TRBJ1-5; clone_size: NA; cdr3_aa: CASSGDRPDQPQHF; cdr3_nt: TGTGCCAGCAGCGGGGACAGGCCCGATCAGCCCCAGCATTTT
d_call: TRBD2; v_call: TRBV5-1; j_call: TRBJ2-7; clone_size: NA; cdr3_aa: CASSWAGGDDEQYF; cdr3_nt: TGCGCCAGCAGTTGGGCGGGAGGAGATGACGAGCAGTACTTC
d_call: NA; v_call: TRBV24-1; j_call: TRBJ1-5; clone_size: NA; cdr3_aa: CATSDETGGNQPQHF; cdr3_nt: TGTGCCACCAGTGATGAGACAGGCGGCAATCAGCCCCAGCATTTT
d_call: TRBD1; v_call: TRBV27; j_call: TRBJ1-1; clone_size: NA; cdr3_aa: CASSFRAGGNTEAFF; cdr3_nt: TGTGCCAGCAGTTTCCGGGCAGGGGGGAACACTGAAGCTTTCTTT
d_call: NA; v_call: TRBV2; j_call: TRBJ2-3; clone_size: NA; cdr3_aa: CARGQGTDTQYF; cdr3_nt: TGTGCCAGGGGCCAAGGCACAGATACGCAGTATTTT
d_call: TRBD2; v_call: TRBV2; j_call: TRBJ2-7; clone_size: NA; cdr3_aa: CASSPTSGSPYEQYF; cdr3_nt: TGTGCCAGCAGTCCCACTAGCGGCTCTCCCTACGAGCAGTACTTC
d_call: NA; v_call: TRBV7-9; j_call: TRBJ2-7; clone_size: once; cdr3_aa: CASIEDSLGAYEQYF; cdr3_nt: TGTGCCAGCATCGAGGACAGCCTGGGAGCCTACGAGCAGTACTTC
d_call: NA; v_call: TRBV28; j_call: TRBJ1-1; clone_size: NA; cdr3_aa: CASSYQSLRDTEAFF; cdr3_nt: TGTGCCAGCAGTTACCAGAGTCTCAGGGACACTGAAGCTTTCTTT
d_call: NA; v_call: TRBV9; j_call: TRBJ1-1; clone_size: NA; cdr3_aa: CASSVGHQNTEAFF; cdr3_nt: TGTGCCAGCAGCGTTGGACACCAGAACACTGAAGCTTTCTTT
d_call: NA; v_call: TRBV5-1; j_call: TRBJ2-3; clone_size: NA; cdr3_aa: CASSLRTTPSTDTQYF; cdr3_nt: TGCGCCAGCAGCTTAAGGACTACCCCTAGCACAGATACGCAGTATTTT
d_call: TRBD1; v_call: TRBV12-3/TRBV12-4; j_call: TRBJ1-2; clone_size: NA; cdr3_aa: CASSLDRAGGYTF; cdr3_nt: TGTGCCAGCAGCCTGGACAGGGCAGGTGGCTACACCTTC
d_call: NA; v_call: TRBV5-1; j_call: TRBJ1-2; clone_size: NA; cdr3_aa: CASSLGQAANYGYTF; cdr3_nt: TGCGCCAGCAGCTTGGGCCAGGCCGCTAACTATGGCTACACCTTC
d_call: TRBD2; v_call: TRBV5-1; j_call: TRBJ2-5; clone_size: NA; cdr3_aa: CASSPTAGGLQETQYF; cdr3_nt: TGCGCCAGCAGCCCTACAGCGGGGGGGTTACAAGAGACCCAGTACTTC
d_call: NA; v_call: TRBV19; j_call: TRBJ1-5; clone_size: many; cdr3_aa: CASSIRRGGSNQPQHF; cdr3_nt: TGTGCCAGTAGTATACGTAGGGGTGGGAGCAATCAGCCCCAGCATTTT
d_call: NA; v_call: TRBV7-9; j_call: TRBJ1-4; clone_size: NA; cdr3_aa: CASSSGQTTNEKLFF; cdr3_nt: TGTGCCAGCAGCTCCGGACAGACAACTAATGAAAAACTGTTTTTT
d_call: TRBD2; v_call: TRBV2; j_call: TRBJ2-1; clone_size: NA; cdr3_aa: CASSDPGLADSSYNEQFF; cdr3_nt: TGTGCCAGCAGTGACCCAGGACTAGCGGACAGCTCCTACAATGAGCAGTTCTTC
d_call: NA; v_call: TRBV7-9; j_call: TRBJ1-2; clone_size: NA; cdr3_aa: CASSLATAMGRSYGYTF; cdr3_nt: TGTGCCAGCAGCTTAGCCACAGCCATGGGGAGATCCTATGGCTACACCTTC
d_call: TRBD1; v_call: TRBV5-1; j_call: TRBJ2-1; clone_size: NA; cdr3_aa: CASASGGSYNEQFF; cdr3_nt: TGCGCCAGCGCATCAGGGGGCTCCTACAATGAGCAGTTCTTC
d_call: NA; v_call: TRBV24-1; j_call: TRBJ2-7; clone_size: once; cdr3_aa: CATSEDRDSSFYEQYF; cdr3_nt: TGTGCCACCAGTGAGGACCGGGACTCGTCCTTCTACGAGCAGTACTTC
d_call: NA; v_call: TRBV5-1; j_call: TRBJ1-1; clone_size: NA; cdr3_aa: CASSAGVNTEAFF; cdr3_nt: TGCGCCAGCAGCGCAGGTGTGAACACTGAAGCTTTCTTT
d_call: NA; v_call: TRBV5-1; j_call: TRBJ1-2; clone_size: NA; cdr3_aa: CASSPGLTTNYGYTF; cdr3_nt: TGCGCCAGCAGCCCGGGATTGACTACAAACTATGGCTACACCTTC
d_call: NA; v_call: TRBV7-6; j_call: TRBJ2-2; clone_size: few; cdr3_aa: CASSSLSTGELFF; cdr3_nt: TGTGCCAGCAGTTCTCTAAGCACCGGGGAGCTGTTTTTT
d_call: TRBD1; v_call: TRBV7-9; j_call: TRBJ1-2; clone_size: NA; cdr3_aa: CASSLQRTGGGDYGYTF; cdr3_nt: TGTGCCAGCAGCTTACAACGGACAGGGGGCGGCGACTATGGCTACACCTTC
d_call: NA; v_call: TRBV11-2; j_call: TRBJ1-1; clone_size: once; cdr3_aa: CASSFPGITEAFF; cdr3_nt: TGTGCCAGCAGCTTCCCCGGGATCACTGAAGCTTTCTTT
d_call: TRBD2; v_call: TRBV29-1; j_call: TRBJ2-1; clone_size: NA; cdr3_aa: CSGQTSGGARNEQFF; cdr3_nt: TGCAGCGGACAGACTAGCGGGGGGGCCCGTAATGAGCAGTTCTTC
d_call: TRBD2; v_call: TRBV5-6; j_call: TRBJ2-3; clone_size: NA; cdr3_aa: CASSLITSGRPDTQYF; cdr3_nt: TGTGCCAGCAGCTTAATAACTAGCGGGAGACCAGATACGCAGTATTTT
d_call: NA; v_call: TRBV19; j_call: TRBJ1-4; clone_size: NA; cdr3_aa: CASSIDGGALAGGEKLFF; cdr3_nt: TGTGCCAGTAGTATTGATGGAGGTGCACTCGCCGGAGGAGAAAAACTGTTTTTT
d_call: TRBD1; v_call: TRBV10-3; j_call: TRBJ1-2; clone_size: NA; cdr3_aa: CAISETGGSPYGYTF; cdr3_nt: TGTGCCATCAGTGAAACAGGGGGCAGCCCGTATGGCTACACCTTC
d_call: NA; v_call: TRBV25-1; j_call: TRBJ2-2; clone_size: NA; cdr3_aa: CASRGAATGELFF; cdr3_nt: TGTGCCAGCAGGGGGGCAGCGACCGGGGAGCTGTTTTTT